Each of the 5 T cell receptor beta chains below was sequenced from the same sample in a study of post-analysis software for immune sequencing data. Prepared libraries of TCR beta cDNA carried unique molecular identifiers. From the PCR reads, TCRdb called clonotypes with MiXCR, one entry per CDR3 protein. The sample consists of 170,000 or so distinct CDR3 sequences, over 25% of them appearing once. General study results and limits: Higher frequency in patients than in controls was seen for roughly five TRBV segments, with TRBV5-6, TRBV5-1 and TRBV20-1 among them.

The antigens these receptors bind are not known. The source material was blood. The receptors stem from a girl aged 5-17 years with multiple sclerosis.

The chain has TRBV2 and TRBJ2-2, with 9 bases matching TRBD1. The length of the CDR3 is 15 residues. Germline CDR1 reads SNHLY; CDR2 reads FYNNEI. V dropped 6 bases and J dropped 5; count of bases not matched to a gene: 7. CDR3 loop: CASRGDRVMTGELFF. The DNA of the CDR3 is TGTGCCAGCAGGGGGGACAGGGTGATGACCGGGGAGCTGTTTTTT.

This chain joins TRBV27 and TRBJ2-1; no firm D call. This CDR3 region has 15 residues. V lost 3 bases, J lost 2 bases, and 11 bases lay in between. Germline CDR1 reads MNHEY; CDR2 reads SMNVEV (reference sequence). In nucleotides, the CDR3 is TGTGCCAGCAGTTTGGATCTAGTGGCCTACAATGAGCAGTTCTTC. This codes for CASSLDLVAYNEQFF.

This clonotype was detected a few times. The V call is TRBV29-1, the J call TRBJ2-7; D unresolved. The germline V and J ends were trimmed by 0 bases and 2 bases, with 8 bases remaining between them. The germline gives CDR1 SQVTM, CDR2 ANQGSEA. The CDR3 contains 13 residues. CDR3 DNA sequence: TGCAGCGTTGAAGACACAACCACCTACGAGCAGTACTTC. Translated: CSVEDTTTYEQYF.

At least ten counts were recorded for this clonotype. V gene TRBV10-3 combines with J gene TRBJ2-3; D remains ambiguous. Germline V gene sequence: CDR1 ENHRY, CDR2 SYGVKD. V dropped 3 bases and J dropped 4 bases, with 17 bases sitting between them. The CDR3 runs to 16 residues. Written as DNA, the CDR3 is TGTGCCATCAGTGACCCCAAGACCCAACCACCAGATACGCAGTATTTT. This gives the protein CAISDPKTQPPDTQYF.

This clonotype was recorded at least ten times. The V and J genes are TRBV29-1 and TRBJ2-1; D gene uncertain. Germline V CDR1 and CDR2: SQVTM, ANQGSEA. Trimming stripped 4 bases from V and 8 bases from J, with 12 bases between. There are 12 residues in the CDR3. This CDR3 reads CSVGSGVHEQFF. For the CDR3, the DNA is TGCAGCGTTGGAAGTGGGGTCCATGAGCAGTTCTTC.